The 19 T cell receptor beta chains given below trace back to one sample, sequenced in a study of shared clonotypes between healthy human individuals. The method was immunoSEQ multiplex PCR; TCRdb's version includes in-frame clones alone and lacks a portion of them. The sample carries under 600,000 clones, about 98% recorded once. It was CD45RO-negative cells, positively selected for CCR7, that made up naive CD8 cells, with terminally differentiated effector memory CD45RA+ cells excluded. The sample taken for sequencing was naive CD8+ T cells sorted from blood. Source of these receptors: a man aged 25 to 45 in good health.

As to this clone: Other DNA sequences in the same sample also yield this CDR3. The chain links TRBV11-3 to TRBJ2-7; the D gene is possibly TRBD1 (6 bases). In germline, CDR1 is SGHNT, CDR2 YENEEA. V lost 5 bases to trimming and J lost 1 base, with 9 bases between them. This CDR3 is built from 13 residues. DNA of the CDR3: TGTGCCAGCAGCCCGGACAGTTCCTACGAGCAGTACTTC. Amino acid sequence: CASSPDSSYEQYF. The full variable domain, completed using reference TRBV11-3 and TRBJ2-7, is EAGVVQSPRYKIIEKKQPVAFWCNPISGHNTLYWYLQNLGQGPELLIRYENEEAVDDSQLPKDRFSAERLKGVDSTLKIQPAELGDSAVYLCASSPDSSYEQYFGPGTRLTVT.

This rearrangement joins TRBV4-3 to TRBJ2-7, with 10 bases lining up with TRBD1. This CDR3 region has 16 residues. Germline loops: CDR1 LGHNA, CDR2 YSLEER. Trimming removed 3 bases from V and 3 bases from J; junction bases left unmatched: 8. As DNA, the CDR3 is TGCGCCAGCAGCCAGGTCGGGACAGGGGAAGGCTACGAGCAGTACTTC. This codes for CASSQVGTGEGYEQYF.

This chain links TRBV13 with TRBJ2-1; D is uncertain. CDR1 PRHDT and CDR2 FYEKMQ come from the germline V gene (reference sequence). This CDR3 is built from 13 residues. V shed 6 bases and J shed 6 bases, with 12 bases lying between them. For the CDR3, the DNA is TGTGCCAGCAGATTATTGGGGTTCAATGAGCAGTTCTTC. Its translation: CASRLLGFNEQFF.

This chain links TRBV13 with TRBJ2-7, with D possibly TRBD1 on 5 matching bases. The CDR3 length is 11 residues. In germline, CDR1 is PRHDT, CDR2 FYEKMQ (reference sequence). V gave up 1 base and J gave up 10 bases, with 8 bases separating them. CDR3 sequence (DNA): TGTGCCAGCAGCTTAGTAGGGGATCAGTACTTC. This sequence encodes CASSLVGDQYF.

This sequence joins TRBV27 and TRBJ2-1; D unresolved. Germline values: CDR1 MNHEY, CDR2 SMNVEV (reference sequence). Deletions cut 6 bases from V and 8 bases from J, with 14 bases between. The CDR3 is made up of 13 amino acids. The CDR3 nucleotides read TGTGCCAGCAGCCTACAATTGCTACATGAGCAGTTCTTC. This codes for CASSLQLLHEQFF.

The CDR3 DNA reads TGTGCCAGCACAACCGGACAGCATAGCAATCAGCCCCAGCATTTT. Protein: CASTTGQHSNQPQHF. The chain couples TRBV2 to TRBJ1-5, with a tentative D call TRBD1 (6 bases). Trimming removed 7 bases from V and 0 bases from J, with 13 bases in between. In germline, CDR1 is SNHLY, CDR2 FYNNEI. The CDR3 contains 15 residues.

This rearrangement joins TRBV5-1 to TRBJ1-4, with unresolved D. V was trimmed by 0 bases and J by 0 bases, leaving 6 bases between them. The CDR3 contains 15 residues. Germline assignment: CDR1 SGHRS and CDR2 YFSETQ. CDR3 sequence: CASSLAEATNEKLFF. DNA for the CDR3: TGCGCCAGCAGCTTGGCAGAAGCAACTAATGAAAAACTGTTTTTT.

The genes are TRBV25-1 and TRBJ1-1; the D is unclear. The V gene lost 1 base and the J gene lost 8 bases, with 8 bases spanning the gap. The CDR3 runs 12 residues. Germline CDR1 reads MGHDK; CDR2 reads SYGVNS. The CDR3 sequence: CASSEWEGEAFF. The CDR3 DNA follows: TGTGCCAGCAGTGAATGGGAGGGCGAAGCTTTCTTT.

CDR3 in DNA: TGCAGCGTCCCCTCCGGGACCCATTACAATGAGCAGTTCTTC. Amino acids: CSVPSGTHYNEQFF. The chain employs TRBV29-1 and TRBJ2-1; D possibly uses TRBD1 or TRBD2 (5 bases each). Per the germline V gene, CDR1 is SQVTM and CDR2 is ANQGSEA. This CDR3 comprises 14 residues. The V and J ends lost 6 bases and 4 bases respectively, with 16 bases between them.

The CDR3 region is CASSSPSGGSGELFF. The CDR3 nucleotides read TGCGCCAGCAGCTCCCCCTCAGGCGGGAGCGGGGAGCTGTTTTTT. V and J are TRBV5-1 and TRBJ2-2; 7 bases are a match to TRBD2. Germline V CDR1 and CDR2: SGHRS, YFSETQ. This CDR3 has 15 amino acids. V dropped 3 bases and J dropped 7; count of bases not matched to a gene: 9. Full variable domain (missing parts from reference TRBV5-1 and TRBJ2-2): KAGVTQTPRYLIKTRGQQVTLSCSPISGHRSVSWYQQTPGQGLQFLFEYFSETQRNKGNFPGRFSGRQFSNSRSEMNVSTLELGDSALYLCASSSPSGGSGELFFGEGSRLTVL.

The chain combines TRBV27 with TRBJ1-4; 8 nucleotides line up with TRBD1. The germline V gene has CDR1 MNHEY and CDR2 SMNVEV (reference sequence). The CDR3 has 16 amino acids. V lost 1 base to trimming and J lost 5 bases; unmatched junction nucleotides: 6. CDR3 nucleotides: TGTGCCAGCAGTTTATACCCGACAGGGGCGAATGAAAAACTGTTTTTT. This encodes CASSLYPTGANEKLFF. Based on the CDR3 plus reference TRBV27 and TRBJ1-4, the full variable domain is EAQVTQNPRYLITVTGKKLTVTCSQNMNHEYMSWYRQDPGLGLRQIYYSMNVEVTDKGDVPEGYKVSRKEKRNFPLILESPSPNQTSLYFCASSLYPTGANEKLFFGSGTQLSVL.

The chain recombines TRBV7-8 with TRBJ2-7, with 10 nucleotides matching TRBD1. This CDR3 spans 17 amino acids. Trimming at V came to 5 bases and at J to 4 bases, leaving 14 bases not matched to a gene. Germline assignment: CDR1 SGHVS and CDR2 FQNEAQ. Here the CDR3 reads CASSRDRGWGGSYEQYF. CDR3 bases: TGTGCCAGCAGCCGGGACAGGGGCTGGGGCGGGAGTTACGAGCAGTACTTC.

The chain recombines TRBV27 with TRBJ1-1, with D hard to call. Germline V gives CDR1 MNHEY, CDR2 SMNVEV (reference sequence). V was clipped by 6 bases and J by 1 base, with 12 bases between them. The CDR3 consists of 14 residues. The CDR3 bases are TGTGCCAGCAGGGACGGGCAGCAGAACACTGAAGCTTTCTTT. It translates to CASRDGQQNTEAFF.

This chain uses TRBV13 with TRBJ2-5; perhaps TRBD2 as D (5 bases). Trimming removed 0 bases at V and 5 bases at J, with 10 bases between. CDR3 length: 14 amino acids. CDR1 and CDR2 from the germline V gene are PRHDT and FYEKMQ (reference sequence). The CDR3 sequence: CASSLGQREETQYF. For the CDR3, the DNA is TGTGCCAGCAGCTTAGGCCAAAGGGAGGAGACCCAGTACTTC.

As to this clone: At one boundary the junction diverges from the germline segment, which might be a read error. For the CDR3, the DNA is TGTGCCAGCAGCGTAGACGTTACCGAGGAGCTGTTTTTT. Residues: CASSVDVTEELFF. The chain combines TRBV9 with TRBJ2-2; the D is unclear. Germline CDR1 and CDR2: SGDLS and YYNGEE. The CDR3 sequence is 13 residues long.

V gene TRBV15 combines with J gene TRBJ2-4, with D possibly TRBD1 on 6 matching bases. CDR1 is LNHNV, CDR2 YYDKDF, per germline (reference sequence). V was pared by 5 bases and J by 5 bases, with 13 bases between. This CDR3 region has 14 residues. Written as DNA, the CDR3 is TGTGCCACCAGCGAAGGACAGAACCAAAACATTCAGTACTTC. Protein product: CATSEGQNQNIQYF.

The V gene is TRBV7-6, the J gene TRBJ2-5, with 10 bases matching TRBD2. Germline V lookup: CDR1 SGHVS, CDR2 FNYEAQ. The CDR3 contains 15 residues. V shed 3 bases and J 4 bases; nucleotides not matched to a gene: 5. This CDR3 reads CASSFPSGSRETQYF. Here the CDR3 DNA reads TGTGCCAGCAGCTTCCCTAGCGGGAGCAGAGAGACCCAGTACTTC.

This clone was seen just once. The chain uses TRBV6-1 and TRBJ1-3, with TRBD1 as a possible D gene (5 bases). Deletions cut 2 bases from V and 11 bases from J, with 10 bases between. Germline V CDR1 and CDR2: MNHNS, SASEGT. The CDR3 is made up of 12 amino acids. The CDR3 loop reads CASSETGPAIYF. The DNA of the CDR3 is TGTGCCAGCAGTGAAACGGGACCGGCCATATATTTT.

As concerns this clone: Compared with germline, one end of the junction differs, possibly owing to a read error. The chain combines TRBV5-6 with TRBJ1-4; no clear D gene. This CDR3 contains 13 residues. Germline lookup yields CDR1 SGHDT and CDR2 YYEEEE. DNA of the CDR3: TGTGCCGGCAGCTGGGAAGTTAATGAAAAACTGTTTTTT. Protein: CAGSWEVNEKLFF.